A single sample is the source of the 27 T cell receptor beta chains below, sequenced in a study of cytomegalovirus exposure and HLA in healthy donors. PCR used 60 Vbeta primers and 13 Jbeta primers. Libraries were prepared by immunoSEQ multiplex PCR; TCRdb keeps only in-frame clonotypes and omits some of them. The data hold around 170,000 clones, with 80% observed a single time. The sequencing sample was made of PBMCs. These receptors originate from a girl aged 10-17 years in good health and CMV-seropositive.

The chain joins TRBV9 to TRBJ2-7; 7 bases fit TRBD1. Germline V gene data show CDR1 as SGDLS and CDR2 as YYNGEE. The V segment lost 0 bases and the J segment 3 bases; nucleotides outside the gene matches: 3. The CDR3 runs to 14 residues. DNA for the CDR3: TGTGCCAGCAGCGTAGGGGACAGAGGCTACGAGCAGTACTTC. Protein sequence: CASSVGDRGYEQYF.

This clone occurred once. The rearrangement joins TRBV27 to TRBJ2-4; a possible D gene is TRBD2 (5 bases). This CDR3 region has 15 residues. Germline values: CDR1 MNHEY, CDR2 SMNVEV (reference sequence). V was pared by 6 bases and J by 1 base, with 13 bases between. Written as DNA, the CDR3 is TGTGCCAGCAGGAGCGGCGAAGGGGCCAAAAACATTCAGTACTTC. The encoded protein is CASRSGEGAKNIQYF.

V is TRBV5-6 and J is TRBJ1-1; possibly TRBD1 for D (5 bases). There are 16 residues in the CDR3. Trimming left V 1 base short and J 1 base short, with 14 bases between. The germline CDR1 and CDR2 sequences are SGHDT and YYEEEE. Here the CDR3 reads CASSLRGVKWNTEAFF. In DNA, the CDR3 is TGTGCCAGCAGCTTGCGGGGGGTGAAGTGGAACACTGAAGCTTTCTTT.

The chain couples TRBV10-2 to TRBJ1-5, with 9 bases fitting TRBD1. The CDR3 is 13 residues long. Trimming at V came to 6 bases and at J to 7 bases, leaving 4 bases not matched to a gene. Germline V gives CDR1 WSHSY, CDR2 SAAADI. The CDR3 nucleotides are TGCGCCAGCAGAGACAGGGGGGGACAGCCCCAGCATTTT. Protein product: CASRDRGGQPQHF.

The chain uses TRBV30 and TRBJ1-5, with 7 bases lining up with TRBD1. The CDR3 has 18 residues. Germline loops: CDR1 GTSNPN, CDR2 SVGIG (reference sequence). V shed 3 bases and J 0 bases; nucleotides not matched to a gene: 14. CDR3 sequence (DNA): TGTGCCTGGAGCTTGTCCCGGGACAGTCAATATAGCAATCAGCCCCAGCATTTT. This gives the protein CAWSLSRDSQYSNQPQHF.

Here the CDR3 DNA reads TGTGCCAGCAGTTTAGACAGGGTGCCGGATTCACCCCTCCACTTT. Translation gives CASSLDRVPDSPLHF. This rearrangement joins TRBV6-5 to TRBJ1-6; TRBD1 agrees at 7 bases. Germline CDR1 is MNHEY and CDR2 is SVGAGI. The CDR3 runs to 15 residues. V lost 4 bases to trimming and J lost 8 bases; unmatched junction nucleotides: 8.

This clone was counted only a few times. V and J are TRBV5-1 and TRBJ1-1, with D possibly being TRBD1 (5 bases). Trimming shortened V by 0 bases and J by 4 bases, and 13 bases separated the two germline ends. This CDR3 has 15 residues. Germline CDR1 SGHRS, CDR2 YFSETQ. CDR3 region: CASSLDWGFSTEAFF. The DNA for the CDR3 is TGCGCCAGCAGCTTGGATTGGGGCTTTAGCACTGAAGCTTTCTTT.

V usage is TRBV7-6 and J usage is TRBJ2-3; TRBD2 aligns across 13 bases. Germline V gives CDR1 SGHVS, CDR2 FNYEAQ. Trimming cost V 5 bases and J 5 bases; bases outside gene matches: 10. CDR3 length: 17 residues. CDR3 in DNA: TGTGCCAGCAGCGTGGGACTAGCGGGATTATATGGAGATACGCAGTATTTT. Protein: CASSVGLAGLYGDTQYF.

The chain employs TRBV5-1 and TRBJ2-2; 9 nucleotides agree with TRBD2. The CDR3 is 18 residues long. Germline V gene lookup returns CDR1 SGHRS and CDR2 YFSETQ. J lost 4 bases, V lost 0 bases, and 10 bases had no gene match. This chain's CDR3 is CASSLVIAGEGGTGELFF. CDR3 DNA sequence: TGCGCCAGCAGCTTGGTGATAGCGGGAGAGGGTGGCACCGGGGAGCTGTTTTTT.

The chain recombines TRBV4-2 with TRBJ1-1, with D possibly being TRBD1 (5 bases). Trimming removed 1 base at V and 0 bases at J, with 9 bases between. Germline lookup yields CDR1 LGHNA and CDR2 YNFKEQ. The CDR3 totals 15 residues. CDR3 nucleotide sequence: TGTGCCAGCAGCCAAGGGGGGGGAGTGAACACTGAAGCTTTCTTT. Protein sequence: CASSQGGGVNTEAFF.

The V and J genes are TRBV4-1 and TRBJ2-1; 10 bases map to TRBD1. The V gene end was trimmed by 0 bases and the J gene end by 6 bases; junction bases not matched to a gene: 5. Germline V gene lookup returns CDR1 MGHRA and CDR2 YSYEKL. This CDR3 contains 16 residues. CDR3 in amino acids: CASSQEGTGAFNEQFF. The CDR3 nucleotides are TGCGCCAGCAGCCAAGAGGGGACAGGGGCTTTCAATGAGCAGTTCTTC.

This clone was counted only a few times. The gene calls are TRBV11-3 and TRBJ2-1; 7 bases fit TRBD1. The CDR3 extends over 11 amino acids. The V and J ends lost 4 bases and 12 bases, in that order; junction bases with no gene match: 3. The germline V gene encodes CDR1 SGHNT and CDR2 YENEEA. The CDR3 nucleotides read TGTGCCAGCAGCTCCGACAGGGCGCAGTTCTTC. Its protein is CASSSDRAQFF.

V and J are TRBV19 and TRBJ2-7; 7 nucleotides line up with TRBD1. Germline V gene lookup returns CDR1 LNHDA and CDR2 SQIVND (reference sequence). The CDR3 has 15 amino acids. V shed 6 bases, J shed 10 bases, and the junction held 18 bases outside the gene matches. CDR3 region: CASSYTGTERGDQYF. CDR3 in DNA: TGTGCCAGTAGCTACACCGGGACAGAAAGAGGCGATCAGTACTTC.

In its sample, this clone was seen a few times. This chain links TRBV10-3 with TRBJ1-5; a weak D match, TRBD1 (6 bases). The V and J ends lost 10 bases and 2 bases respectively, with 15 bases between them. CDR3 length: 14 amino acids. Germline CDR1 is ENHRY and CDR2 is SYGVKD. This CDR3 is CATRTSGGNQPQHF. The CDR3 region has the DNA TGTGCCACCCGGACCTCAGGGGGCAATCAGCCCCAGCATTTT.

This chain joins TRBV7-7 and TRBJ2-5; D is perhaps TRBD1 (8 bases). The CDR3 has 15 residues. CDR1 SSHAT and CDR2 FNYEAQ come from the germline V gene (reference sequence). CDR3 residues: CASSQTGEGQETQYF. In DNA form, the CDR3 reads TGTGCTAGCTCCCAGACAGGGGAGGGACAAGAGACCCAGTACTTC.

The chain has TRBV6-1 and TRBJ1-5, with a tentative D call TRBD1 (6 bases). V gave up 2 bases and J gave up 3 bases, with 11 bases separating them. Germline-derived CDR1 and CDR2 are MNHNS and SASEGT. The CDR3 is 15 amino acids. The CDR3 coding sequence is TGTGCCAGCAGTGAATTTGGGACAAACAATCAGCCCCAGCATTTT. It yields the protein CASSEFGTNNQPQHF.

The rearrangement links TRBV11-2 to TRBJ2-3; D is ambiguous. V lost 1 base to trimming and J lost 7 bases, with 6 bases between them. The CDR3 is made up of 12 amino acids. Germline loops: CDR1 SGHAT, CDR2 FQNNGV. For the CDR3, the DNA is TGTGCCAGCAGCTTAGTAGAACATACGCAGTATTTT. It encodes CASSLVEHTQYF.

J is TRBJ1-3 and V is TRBV18; no reliable D call. CDR3 length: 14 amino acids. V was shortened by 0 bases and J by 1 base, with 4 bases between the two germline ends. CDR1 is KGHSH and CDR2 is LQKENI in the germline V gene. CDR3 in DNA: TGTGCCAGCTCACCACCCGGGTCTGGAAACACCATATATTTT. It yields the protein CASSPPGSGNTIYF.

This clone occurred a few times. The chain recombines TRBV6-1 with TRBJ1-1; 7 bases match TRBD1. CDR1 and CDR2 (germline): MNHNS, SASEGT. V shed 7 bases, J shed 4 bases, and the junction held 0 bases outside the gene matches. The CDR3 runs 11 residues. This CDR3 reads CASTGGTEAFF. The CDR3 DNA follows: TGTGCCAGCACAGGGGGCACTGAAGCTTTCTTT.

This chain uses TRBV18 with TRBJ1-2, with 7 positions matching TRBD1. The trim removed 3 bases at V and 7 bases at J, leaving 5 bases unmatched. From germline, CDR1 is KGHSH and CDR2 LQKENI. CDR3 length: 13 amino acids. CDR3 bases: TGTGCCAGCTCACCCCGACAGGGAGGTGGCTACACCTTC. Protein: CASSPRQGGGYTF.

This clone was counted a single time. The rearrangement links TRBV7-9 to TRBJ2-4; TRBD1 agrees at 7 bases. V lost 2 bases, J lost 5 bases, and 0 bases stayed unmatched. This CDR3 contains 13 residues. CDR1 is SEHNR, CDR2 FQNEAQ, per germline (reference sequence). The CDR3 DNA reads TGTGCCAGCAGCTTAAGGGGGCAAAACATTCAGTACTTC. Protein product: CASSLRGQNIQYF.

The J gene is TRBJ2-5, the V gene TRBV28; D is perhaps TRBD2 (7 bases). CDR1 and CDR2 (germline): MDHEN, SYDVKM. The CDR3 contains 14 residues. Between the trimmed V and J ends, which lost 2 bases and 1 base, there was a span of 8 bases. CDR3 coding DNA: TGTGCCAGCAGTTTAGGGGGGGCCCAAGAGACCCAGTACTTC. Translation: CASSLGGAQETQYF.

This clone has only one observation. The chain combines TRBV19 with TRBJ2-7; TRBD1 matches at 8 bases. The CDR3 is 14 residues long. Per germline, CDR1 LNHDA and CDR2 SQIVND (reference sequence). V lost 5 bases and J lost 4; bases outside the gene matches: 7. CDR3 coding DNA: TGTGCCAGTAGTCCTCACAGGGGGTCTTACGAGCAGTACTTC. Residues: CASSPHRGSYEQYF.

The chain has TRBV27 and TRBJ2-3; 8 bases map to TRBD2. The germline CDR1 and CDR2 sequences are MNHEY and SMNVEV (reference sequence). J lost 4 bases, V lost 8 bases, and 5 bases had no gene match. The CDR3 has 13 residues. The CDR3 sequence: CASHRGGADTQYF. The CDR3 bases are TGTGCCAGCCACCGGGGGGGCGCAGATACGCAGTATTTT.

This sequence joins TRBV19 and TRBJ2-6; 9 bases line up with TRBD1. From germline, CDR1 is LNHDA and CDR2 SQIVND (reference sequence). The CDR3 extends over 19 amino acids. V lost 8 bases and J lost 1; bases outside the gene matches: 15. The CDR3 spells CASWSGQGTKISGANVLTF. In nucleotides, the CDR3 is TGTGCCAGTTGGTCGGGACAGGGTACGAAGATTTCTGGGGCCAACGTCCTGACTTTC.

The chain employs TRBV7-9 and TRBJ1-1; 8 bases are a match to TRBD1. The CDR3 loop spans 19 amino acids. V dropped 5 bases and J dropped 0; count of bases not matched to a gene: 17. Germline values: CDR1 SEHNR, CDR2 FQNEAQ (reference sequence). The CDR3 sequence is CASSVKWDRFDSVNTEAFF. CDR3 bases: TGTGCCAGCAGCGTTAAATGGGACAGGTTTGACTCCGTGAACACTGAAGCTTTCTTT.

The genes are TRBV6-4 and TRBJ1-1; 7 bases agree with TRBD1. Germline CDR1 is MRHNA and CDR2 is SNTAGT. The CDR3 totals 14 residues. V shed 6 bases, J shed 0 bases, and the junction held 4 bases outside the gene matches. DNA of the CDR3: TGTGCCAGCAGGCTACAGGGGATGAACACTGAAGCTTTCTTT. It encodes CASRLQGMNTEAFF.